These 5 T cell receptor beta chains were all obtained from the same sample, sequenced in a study of cytomegalovirus exposure and HLA in healthy donors. Produced via immunoSEQ multiplex PCR; TCRdb's table is partial and in-frame only. This sample has 150,000 to 200,000 clones, with roughly 86% found just once. The sample was PBMCs. The source is a man aged 25 to 45 in good health and CMV-seropositive.

The rearrangement joins TRBV18 to TRBJ1-1; D uncertain. Germline V lookup: CDR1 KGHSH, CDR2 LQKENI. V was cut by 3 bases and J by 1 base, with 15 bases left in between. This CDR3 comprises 16 residues. CDR3 nucleotides: TGTGCCAGCTCACCCCTGGACCCAATCTCGAACACTGAAGCTTTCTTT. It codes for CASSPLDPISNTEAFF.

The V call is TRBV4-1, the J call TRBJ2-1, with 8 bases that match TRBD1. This CDR3 region has 16 residues. The germline V gene has CDR1 MGHRA and CDR2 YSYEKL. With 3 bases clipped from V and 4 bases from J, the junction kept 8 bases outside the gene matches. The CDR3 bases are TGCGCCAGCAGCCAGAGACAGGGGCGGGAATACAATGAGCAGTTCTTC. Translation: CASSQRQGREYNEQFF.

The gene calls are TRBV9 and TRBJ2-2; perhaps TRBD2 as D (6 bases). The germline CDR1 and CDR2 sequences are SGDLS and YYNGEE. The CDR3 extends over 16 amino acids. Trimming stripped 3 bases from V and 0 bases from J, with 12 bases between. CDR3 DNA sequence: TGTGCCAGCAGCGCAGCCGGGACTTCGAACACCGGGGAGCTGTTTTTT. Translated, it gives CASSAAGTSNTGELFF.

V usage is TRBV30 and J usage is TRBJ2-3; D perhaps matches TRBD1 (5 bases). Germline V lookup: CDR1 GTSNPN, CDR2 SVGIG (reference sequence). CDR3 size: 12 residues. V was cut by 8 bases and J by 3 bases, with 12 bases left in between. The CDR3 is CARGIGTDTQYF. CDR3 nucleotides: TGTGCCAGGGGTATCGGGACAGATACGCAGTATTTT.

CDR3 coding DNA: TGTGCCAGCAGTCCTCAGGATTATCAGCCCCAGCATTTT. Its translation is CASSPQDYQPQHF. V usage is TRBV2 and J usage is TRBJ1-5, with D unresolved. This CDR3 has 13 amino acids. Germline assignment: CDR1 SNHLY and CDR2 FYNNEI. V was trimmed by 5 bases and J by 5 bases, leaving 10 bases between them.